A single sample is the source of the 11 T cell receptor beta chains below, sequenced in a study of blood T cell repertoires in COVID-19. This table comes from immunoSEQ multiplex PCR, and its TCRdb copy is limited to in-frame clones, with some not included. Of fewer than 120,000 clones listed, less than 85% are singletons. The sample taken for sequencing was peripheral blood. These receptors came from a woman of 80 years or more with acute or convalescent COVID-19.

The gene calls are TRBV3-1 (or the pseudogene TRBV3-2) and TRBJ1-2; the match to TRBD1 covers 7 bases. The CDR3 is 13 residues long. V trimming: 1 base; J trimming: 8 bases; junction bases outside the gene matches: 4. Per the germline V gene, CDR1 is LGHDT and CDR2 is YNNKEL (reference sequence). Written as DNA, the CDR3 is TGTGCCAGCAGCCAAGGACAGGGTTGGGGCTACACCTTC. Its protein is CASSQGQGWGYTF.

The V and J genes are TRBV29-1 and TRBJ2-5; D is perhaps TRBD2 (6 bases). CDR3 length: 13 residues. V shed 0 bases and J shed 7 bases, with 12 bases lying between them. Germline V CDR1 and CDR2: SQVTM, ANQGSEA. CDR3 coding DNA: TGCAGCGTTGAAGATCAGGGAGGAGGGACCCAGTACTTC. This encodes CSVEDQGGGTQYF.

This clone was seen a few times. J is TRBJ2-1 and V is TRBV4-1, with 10 bases aligning to TRBD2. Germline CDR1 and CDR2: MGHRA and YSYEKL. J gave up 3 bases and V 5 bases, and 7 bases lay outside the gene matches. This CDR3 region has 16 residues. CDR3 protein: CASSYTTSGNYNEQFF. As DNA, the CDR3 is TGCGCCAGCAGCTATACTACTAGCGGGAACTACAATGAGCAGTTCTTC.

This chain joins TRBV24-1 and TRBJ1-1; D unclear. The CDR3 runs 11 residues. CDR1 and CDR2 (germline): KGHDR, SFDVKD. Deletions cut 8 bases from V and 5 bases from J, with 8 bases between. In nucleotides, the CDR3 is TGTGCCACCAACGGGGATACTGAAGCTTTCTTT. Residues: CATNGDTEAFF.

The chain recombines TRBV2 with TRBJ2-3; TRBD1 might be the D (7 bases). The length of the CDR3 is 14 residues. The germline V gene has CDR1 SNHLY and CDR2 FYNNEI. V gave up 6 bases and J gave up 2 bases, with 12 bases separating them. CDR3 sequence: CASSRGADTDTQYF. Written as DNA, the CDR3 is TGTGCCAGCAGCAGGGGGGCCGACACAGATACGCAGTATTTT.

The rearrangement uses TRBV7-8 and TRBJ2-7, with 11 bases lining up with TRBD2. Unmatched junction bases numbered 10, after V lost 3 bases and J lost 0 bases. The CDR3 contains 18 residues. Germline V gene lookup returns CDR1 SGHVS and CDR2 FQNEAQ. In DNA, the CDR3 is TGTGCCAGCAGCTTGGTATCGGGACTAGCGGTGACCTCCTACGAGCAGTACTTC. Protein product: CASSLVSGLAVTSYEQYF.

This clone was seen a handful of times. This chain connects TRBV24-1 to TRBJ1-2; D call uncertain. Germline lookup yields CDR1 KGHDR and CDR2 SFDVKD. Deletions cut 3 bases from V and 8 bases from J, with 9 bases between. CDR3 length: 12 residues. CDR3 coding DNA: TGTGCCACCAGTGATCAAGAACAGGGCTACACCTTC. It specifies CATSDQEQGYTF.

Only a few counts were recorded for this clone. The chain employs TRBV7-2 and TRBJ2-5, with unresolved D. CDR1 is SGHTA, CDR2 FQGNSA, per germline. V lost 2 bases to trimming and J lost 7 bases, with 5 bases between them. The CDR3 has 11 amino acids. CDR3 coding DNA: TGTGCCAGCAGCTTACAGGTGACCCAGTACTTC. Its protein product is CASSLQVTQYF.

This clone was recorded only once. The V and J genes are TRBV5-1 and TRBJ1-5; tentative D call: TRBD1 (6 bases). Germline lookup yields CDR1 SGHRS and CDR2 YFSETQ. The CDR3 sequence is 14 residues long. Trimming left V 4 bases short and J 6 bases short, with 14 bases between. CDR3 in amino acids: CASSPDRMSQPQHF. CDR3 nucleotide sequence: TGCGCCAGCAGCCCTGACAGGATGAGTCAGCCCCAGCATTTT.

J is TRBJ1-2 and V is TRBV24-1; 12 positions agree with TRBD1. Trimming cost V 3 bases and J 7 bases; bases outside gene matches: 5. Germline values: CDR1 KGHDR, CDR2 SFDVKD. The CDR3 spans 15 residues. The CDR3 sequence: CATSDPGTGGIGYTF. The CDR3 DNA sequence: TGTGCCACCAGTGATCCCGGGACAGGGGGCATTGGCTACACCTTC.

The J gene is TRBJ2-5, the V gene TRBV7-2, with D possibly being TRBD2 (6 bases). The CDR3 extends over 15 amino acids. Per the germline V gene, CDR1 is SGHTA and CDR2 is FQGNSA. V was shortened by 3 bases and J by 1 base, with 12 bases between the two germline ends. The CDR3 DNA follows: TGTGCCAGCAGCTTCCTGGGGGGATTCCAAGAGACCCAGTACTTC. Its protein is CASSFLGGFQETQYF.